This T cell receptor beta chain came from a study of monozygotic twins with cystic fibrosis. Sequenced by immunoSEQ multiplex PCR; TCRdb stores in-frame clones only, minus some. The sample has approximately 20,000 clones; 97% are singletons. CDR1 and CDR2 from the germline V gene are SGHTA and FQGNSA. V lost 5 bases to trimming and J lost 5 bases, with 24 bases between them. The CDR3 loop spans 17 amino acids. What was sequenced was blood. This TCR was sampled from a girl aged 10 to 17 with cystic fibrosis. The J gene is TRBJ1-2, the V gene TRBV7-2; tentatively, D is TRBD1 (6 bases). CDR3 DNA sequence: TGTGCCAGCAGCCTAGGGGGACTGGATTCCCTAATATATGGCTACACCTTC. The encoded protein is CASSLGGLDSLIYGYTF.